This T cell receptor beta chain derives from a study of CD8 T cells in ankylosing spondylitis. Study outcomes and limitations: Disease-associated clones were reportedly significantly overrepresented in matched ankylosing spondylitis synovial fluid. With a CD8+ phenotype, disease-linked clones were relatively rare in peripheral blood. Ankylosing spondylitis blood appeared to carry a characteristic TCR beta motif of several highly homologous variants.

Points on this clonotype: Its target is unknown.

The CDR3 loop spans 13 amino acids. V was clipped by 0 bases and J by 5 bases, with 6 bases between them. Germline CDR1 reads LGHNA; CDR2 reads YSLEER. Quantitative 5'-RACE with molecular barcodes produced the TCR beta libraries. TCRdb reprocessed the 5' RACE reads via MiXCR and lists one record per CDR3 protein. The data contain around 18,000 distinct CDR3 sequences, less than 9.5% of them singletons. The sequenced sample was blood. The rearrangement uses TRBV4-3 and TRBJ2-3; D might be TRBD1 (6 bases). The source is a male donor with ankylosing spondylitis or in good health (not recorded which). In nucleotides, the CDR3 is TGCGCCAGCAGCCAAGACAGGGGAGATACGCAGTATTTT. Translated, it gives CASSQDRGDTQYF.